The sequence of this T cell receptor beta chain was determined in a study of radiotherapy plus CTLA-4 blockade in lung cancer (dated by TCRdb to the late 2010s). Regarding the complete study: Among the enrolled patients, about 19% had an objective response, and less than 40% reached disease control. Findings and caveats that apply to the study as a whole: The strongest predictors of response, as reported, were early dynamic changes in blood T cell clones along with a rise in serum interferon-beta after radiation. After treatment with radiotherapy and ipilimumab, TCR clones that came from tumors expanded in the peripheral blood.

The library came from the immunoSEQ multiplex PCR assay. TCRdb re-hosts the immuneACCESS table, in-frame sequences only. Its copies lack some clones; in the studies checked, an unresolved V gene accounts for under half of them, and the cause for the rest is not known. For this sample there are 39,000 or so clones; around three quarters appear just once. Around 9.5% of the sample rests with the top ten. Focal radiation therapy combined with CTLA-4 blockade (ipilimumab) was tested in patients with chemo-refractory metastatic non-small-cell lung cancer. The V end gives up 2 bases and the J end 8 bases, leaving 11 bases in the junction not matched to a gene. CDR3 length: 15 amino acids, cysteine to phenylalanine. Only CDR3 DNA is held: 45 bases, read in frame from base 1. As encoded in the germline V gene (reference sequence), CDR1 is LNHNV while CDR2 is YYDKDF. Points on this clone: This clone's antigen is unknown. No qualities accompany the bases; no much larger clone lies one base away.

The TCR originated in a human donor with non-small cell lung cancer who had stable disease on radiotherapy plus ipilimumab. This specimen consisted of peripheral blood, obtained from a patient treated with radiotherapy plus ipilimumab. Recombination joined TRBV15 with TRBJ1-2, with 7 junctional bases fitting TRBD1. The sequenced DNA: TGTGCCACCAGCAGATATCCGACAGGGTTCGGGGGCTACACCTTC. Its protein product is CATSRYPTGFGGYTF.